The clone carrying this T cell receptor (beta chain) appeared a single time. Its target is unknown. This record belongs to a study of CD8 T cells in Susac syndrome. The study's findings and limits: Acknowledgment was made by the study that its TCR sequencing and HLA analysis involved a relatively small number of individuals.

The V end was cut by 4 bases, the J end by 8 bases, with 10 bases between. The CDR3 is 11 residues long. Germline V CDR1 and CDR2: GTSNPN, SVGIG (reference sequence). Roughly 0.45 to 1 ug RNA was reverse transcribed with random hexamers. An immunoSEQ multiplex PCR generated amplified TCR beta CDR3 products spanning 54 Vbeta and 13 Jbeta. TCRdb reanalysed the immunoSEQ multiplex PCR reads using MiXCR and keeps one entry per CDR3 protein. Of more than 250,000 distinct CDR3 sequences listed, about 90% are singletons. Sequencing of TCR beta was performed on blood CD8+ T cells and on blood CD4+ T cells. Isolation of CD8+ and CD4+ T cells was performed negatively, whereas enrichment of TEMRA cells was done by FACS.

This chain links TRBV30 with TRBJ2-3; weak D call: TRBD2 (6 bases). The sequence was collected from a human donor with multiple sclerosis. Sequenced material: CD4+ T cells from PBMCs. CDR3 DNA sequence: TGTGCCTGGACCGCCGGGGGTACGCAGTATTTT. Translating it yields CAWTAGGTQYF.